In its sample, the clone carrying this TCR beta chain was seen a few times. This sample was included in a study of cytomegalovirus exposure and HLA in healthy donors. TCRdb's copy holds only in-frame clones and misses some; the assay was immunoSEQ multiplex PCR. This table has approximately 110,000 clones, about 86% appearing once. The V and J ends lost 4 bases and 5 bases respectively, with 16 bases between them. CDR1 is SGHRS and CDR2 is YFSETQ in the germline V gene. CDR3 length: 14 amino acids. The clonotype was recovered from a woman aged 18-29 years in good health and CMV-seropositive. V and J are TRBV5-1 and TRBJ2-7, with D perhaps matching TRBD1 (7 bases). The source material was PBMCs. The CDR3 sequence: CASSPRQGGNEQYF. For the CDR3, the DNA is TGCGCCAGCAGCCCTAGACAGGGCGGGAACGAGCAGTACTTC.